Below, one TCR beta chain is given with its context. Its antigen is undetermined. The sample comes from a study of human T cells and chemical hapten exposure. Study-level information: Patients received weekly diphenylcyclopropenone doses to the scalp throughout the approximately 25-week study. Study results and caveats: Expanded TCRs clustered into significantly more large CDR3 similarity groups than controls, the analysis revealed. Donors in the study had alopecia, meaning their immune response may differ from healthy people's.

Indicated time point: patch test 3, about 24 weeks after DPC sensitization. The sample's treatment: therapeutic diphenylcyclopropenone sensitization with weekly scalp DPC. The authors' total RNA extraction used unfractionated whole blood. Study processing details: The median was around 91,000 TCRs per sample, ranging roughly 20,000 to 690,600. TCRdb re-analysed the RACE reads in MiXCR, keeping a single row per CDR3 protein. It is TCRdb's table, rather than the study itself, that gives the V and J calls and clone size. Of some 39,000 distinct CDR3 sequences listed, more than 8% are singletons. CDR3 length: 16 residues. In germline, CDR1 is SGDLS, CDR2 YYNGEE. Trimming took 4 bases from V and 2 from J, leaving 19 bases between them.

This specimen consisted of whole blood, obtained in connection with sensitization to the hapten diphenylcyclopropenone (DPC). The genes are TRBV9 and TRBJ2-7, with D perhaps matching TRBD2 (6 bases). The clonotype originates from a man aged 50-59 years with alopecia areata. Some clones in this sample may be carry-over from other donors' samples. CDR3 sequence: CASSRTWGDRPYEQYF. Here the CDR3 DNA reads TGTGCCAGCAGCAGGACCTGGGGGGACCGTCCCTACGAGCAGTACTTC.